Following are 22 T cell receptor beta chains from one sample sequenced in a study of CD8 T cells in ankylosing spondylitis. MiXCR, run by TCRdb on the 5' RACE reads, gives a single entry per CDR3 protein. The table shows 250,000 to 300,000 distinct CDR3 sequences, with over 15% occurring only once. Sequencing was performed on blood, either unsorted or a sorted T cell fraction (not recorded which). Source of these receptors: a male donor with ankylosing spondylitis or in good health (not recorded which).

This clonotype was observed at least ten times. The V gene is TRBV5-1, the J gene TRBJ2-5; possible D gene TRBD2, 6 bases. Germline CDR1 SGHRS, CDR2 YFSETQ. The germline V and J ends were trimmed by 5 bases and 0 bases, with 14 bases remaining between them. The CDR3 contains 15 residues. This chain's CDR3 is CASRLGAGNQETQYF. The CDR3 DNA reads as TGCGCCAGCAGGCTTGGAGCGGGTAACCAAGAGACCCAGTACTTC.

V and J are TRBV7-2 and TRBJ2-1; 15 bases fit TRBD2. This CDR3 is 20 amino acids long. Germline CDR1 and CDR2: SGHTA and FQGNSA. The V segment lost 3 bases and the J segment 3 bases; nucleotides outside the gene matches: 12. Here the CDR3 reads CASSFAGTSGRTPYYNEQFF. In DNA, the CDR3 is TGTGCCAGCAGCTTTGCCGGGACTAGCGGGAGGACCCCCTACTACAATGAGCAGTTCTTC.

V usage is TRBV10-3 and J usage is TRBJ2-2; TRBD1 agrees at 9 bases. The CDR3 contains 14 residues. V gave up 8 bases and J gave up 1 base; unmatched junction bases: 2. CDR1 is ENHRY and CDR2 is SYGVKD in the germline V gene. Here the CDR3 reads CAIRDRVNTGELFF. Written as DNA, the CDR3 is TGTGCCATCCGGGACAGGGTGAACACCGGGGAGCTGTTTTTT.

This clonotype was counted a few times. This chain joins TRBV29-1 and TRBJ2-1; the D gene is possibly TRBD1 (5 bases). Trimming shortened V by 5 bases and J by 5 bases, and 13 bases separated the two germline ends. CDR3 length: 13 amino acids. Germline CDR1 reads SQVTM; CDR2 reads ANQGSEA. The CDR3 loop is CSVQGRGNNEQFF. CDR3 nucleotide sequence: TGCAGCGTTCAGGGAAGAGGTAACAATGAGCAGTTCTTC.

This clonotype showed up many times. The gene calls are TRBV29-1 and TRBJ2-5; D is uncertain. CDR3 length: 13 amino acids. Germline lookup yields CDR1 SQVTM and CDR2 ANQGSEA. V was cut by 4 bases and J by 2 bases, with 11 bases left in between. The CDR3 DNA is TGCAGCGTTGCAGGACGGCCTCAAGAGACCCAGTACTTC. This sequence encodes CSVAGRPQETQYF.

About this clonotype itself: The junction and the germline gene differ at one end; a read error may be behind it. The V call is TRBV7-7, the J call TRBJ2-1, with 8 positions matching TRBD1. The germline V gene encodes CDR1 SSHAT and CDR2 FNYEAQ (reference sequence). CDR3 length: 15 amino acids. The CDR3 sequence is CASSLVPGQGSEQFF. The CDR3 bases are TGTGCTAGCAGCTTAGTTCCTGGACAGGGCAGTGAGCAGTTCTTC.

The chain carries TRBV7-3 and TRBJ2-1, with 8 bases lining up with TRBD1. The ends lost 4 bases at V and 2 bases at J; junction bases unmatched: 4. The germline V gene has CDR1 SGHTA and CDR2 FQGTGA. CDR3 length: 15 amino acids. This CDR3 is CASSSQGAPYNEQFF. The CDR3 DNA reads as TGTGCCAGCAGCTCCCAGGGGGCCCCCTACAATGAGCAGTTCTTC.

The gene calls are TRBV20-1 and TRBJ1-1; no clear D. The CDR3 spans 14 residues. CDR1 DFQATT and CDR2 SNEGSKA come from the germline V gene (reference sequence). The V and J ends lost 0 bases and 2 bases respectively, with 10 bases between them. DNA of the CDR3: TGCAGTGCTAGAGATTTCCGGGATAACACTGAAGCTTTCTTT. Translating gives CSARDFRDNTEAFF.

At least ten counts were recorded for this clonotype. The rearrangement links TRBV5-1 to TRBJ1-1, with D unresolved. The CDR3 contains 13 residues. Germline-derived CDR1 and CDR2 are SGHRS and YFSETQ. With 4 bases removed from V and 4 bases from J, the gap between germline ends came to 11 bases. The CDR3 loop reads CASSHGEGTEAFF. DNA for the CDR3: TGCGCCAGCAGCCACGGAGAAGGCACTGAAGCTTTCTTT.

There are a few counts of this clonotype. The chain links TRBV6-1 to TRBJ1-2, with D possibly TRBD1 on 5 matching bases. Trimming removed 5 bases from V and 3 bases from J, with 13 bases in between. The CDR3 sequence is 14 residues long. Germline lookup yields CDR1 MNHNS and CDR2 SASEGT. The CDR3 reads CASSPDQGDYGYTF. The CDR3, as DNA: TGTGCCAGCAGTCCGGACCAGGGAGACTATGGCTACACCTTC.

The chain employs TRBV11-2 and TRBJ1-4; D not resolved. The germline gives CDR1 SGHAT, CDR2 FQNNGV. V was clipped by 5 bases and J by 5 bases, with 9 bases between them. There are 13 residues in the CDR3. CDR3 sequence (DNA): TGTGCCAGCAGCGCTAGTACAAATGAAAAACTGTTTTTT. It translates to CASSASTNEKLFF.

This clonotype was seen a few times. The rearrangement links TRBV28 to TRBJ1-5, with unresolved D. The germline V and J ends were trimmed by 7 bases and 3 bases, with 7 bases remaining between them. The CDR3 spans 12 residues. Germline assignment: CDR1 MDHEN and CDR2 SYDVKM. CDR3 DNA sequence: TGTGCCAGCAACGACAACAATCAGCCCCAGCATTTT. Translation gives CASNDNNQPQHF.

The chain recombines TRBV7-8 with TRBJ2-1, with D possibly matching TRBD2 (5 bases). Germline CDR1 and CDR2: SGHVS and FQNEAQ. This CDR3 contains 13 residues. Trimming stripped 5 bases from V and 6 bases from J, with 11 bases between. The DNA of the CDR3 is TGTGCCAGCAGCATGGACTCGCTCAATGAGCAGTTCTTC. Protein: CASSMDSLNEQFF. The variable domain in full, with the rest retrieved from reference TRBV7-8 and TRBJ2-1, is GAGVSQSPRYKVAKRGQDVALRCDPISGHVSLFWYQQALGQGPEFLTYFQNEAQLDKSGLPSDRFFAERPEGSVSTLKIQRTQQEDSAVYLCASSMDSLNEQFFGPGTRLTVL.

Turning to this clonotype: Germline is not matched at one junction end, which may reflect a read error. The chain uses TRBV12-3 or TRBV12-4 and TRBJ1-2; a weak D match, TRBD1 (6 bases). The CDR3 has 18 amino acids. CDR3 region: CAISLDLGWGAANYGYTF. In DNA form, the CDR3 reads TGTGCCATCAGTTTGGACCTCGGGTGGGGGGCTGCTAACTATGGCTACACCTTC.

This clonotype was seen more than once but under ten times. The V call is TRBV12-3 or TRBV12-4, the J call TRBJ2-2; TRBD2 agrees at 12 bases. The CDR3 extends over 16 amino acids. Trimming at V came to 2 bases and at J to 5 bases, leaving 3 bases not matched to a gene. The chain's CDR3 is CASSLSSGRGTGELFF. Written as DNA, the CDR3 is TGTGCCAGCAGTTTATCTAGCGGGAGGGGTACCGGGGAGCTGTTTTTT.

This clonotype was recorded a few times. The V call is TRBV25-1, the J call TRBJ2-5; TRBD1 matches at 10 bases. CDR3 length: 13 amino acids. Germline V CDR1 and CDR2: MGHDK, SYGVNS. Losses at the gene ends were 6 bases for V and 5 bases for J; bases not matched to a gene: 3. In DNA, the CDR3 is TGTGCCAGCAGGGACAGGGGGAGGGAGACCCAGTACTTC. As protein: CASRDRGRETQYF.

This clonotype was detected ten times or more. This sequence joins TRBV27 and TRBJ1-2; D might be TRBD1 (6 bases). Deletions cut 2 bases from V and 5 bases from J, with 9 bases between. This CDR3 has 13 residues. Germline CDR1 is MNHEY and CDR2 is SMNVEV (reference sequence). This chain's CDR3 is CASSLATGYGYTF. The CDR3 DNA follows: TGTGCCAGCAGTTTAGCCACAGGGTATGGCTACACCTTC.

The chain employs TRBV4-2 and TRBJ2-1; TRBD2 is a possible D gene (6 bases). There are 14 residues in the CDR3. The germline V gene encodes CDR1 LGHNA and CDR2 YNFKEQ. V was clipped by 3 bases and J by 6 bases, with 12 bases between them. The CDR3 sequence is CASSQTGLSNEQFF. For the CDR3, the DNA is TGTGCCAGCAGCCAGACGGGACTGTCCAATGAGCAGTTCTTC.

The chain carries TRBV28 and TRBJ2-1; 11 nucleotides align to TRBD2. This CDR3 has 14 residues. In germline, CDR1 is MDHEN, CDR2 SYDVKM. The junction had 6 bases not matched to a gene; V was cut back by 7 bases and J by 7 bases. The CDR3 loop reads CASKGLAEKNEQFF. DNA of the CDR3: TGTGCCAGCAAGGGACTAGCGGAGAAAAATGAGCAGTTCTTC.

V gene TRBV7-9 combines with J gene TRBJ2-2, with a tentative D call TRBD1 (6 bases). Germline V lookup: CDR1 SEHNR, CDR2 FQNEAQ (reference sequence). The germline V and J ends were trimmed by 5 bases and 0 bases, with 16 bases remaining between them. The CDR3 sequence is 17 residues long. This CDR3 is CASSPWGQSANTGELFF. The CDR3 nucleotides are TGTGCCAGCAGCCCCTGGGGGCAGTCCGCGAACACCGGGGAGCTGTTTTTT.

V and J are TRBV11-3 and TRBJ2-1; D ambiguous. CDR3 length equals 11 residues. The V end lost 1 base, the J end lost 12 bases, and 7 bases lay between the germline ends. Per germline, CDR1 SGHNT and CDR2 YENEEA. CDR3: CASSLARLQFF. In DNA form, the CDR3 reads TGTGCCAGCAGCTTAGCCCGGTTGCAGTTCTTC.

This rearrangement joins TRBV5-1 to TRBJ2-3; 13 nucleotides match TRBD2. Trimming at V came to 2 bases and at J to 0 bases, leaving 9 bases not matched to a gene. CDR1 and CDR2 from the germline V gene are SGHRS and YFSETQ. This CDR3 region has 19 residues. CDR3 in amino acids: CASSFCGLAGDGSTDTQYF. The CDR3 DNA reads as TGCGCCAGCAGCTTCTGCGGACTAGCGGGAGATGGTAGCACAGATACGCAGTATTTT.